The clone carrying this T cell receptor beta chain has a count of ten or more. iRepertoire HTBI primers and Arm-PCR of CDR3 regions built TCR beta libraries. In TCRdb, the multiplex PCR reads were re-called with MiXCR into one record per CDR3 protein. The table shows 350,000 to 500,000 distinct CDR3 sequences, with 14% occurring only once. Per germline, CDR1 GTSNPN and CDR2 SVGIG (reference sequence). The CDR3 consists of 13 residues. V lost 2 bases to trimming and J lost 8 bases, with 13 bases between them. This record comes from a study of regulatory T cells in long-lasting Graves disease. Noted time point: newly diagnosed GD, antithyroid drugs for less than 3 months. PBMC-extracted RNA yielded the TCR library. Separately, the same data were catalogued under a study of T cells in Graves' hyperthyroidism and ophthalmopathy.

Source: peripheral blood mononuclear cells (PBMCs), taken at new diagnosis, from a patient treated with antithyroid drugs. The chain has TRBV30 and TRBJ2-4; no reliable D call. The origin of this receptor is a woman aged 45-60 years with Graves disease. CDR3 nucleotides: TGTGCCTGGAGTACCCGGCTACGGGACATTCAGTACTTC. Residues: CAWSTRLRDIQYF.